The 8 T cell receptor beta chains in this list originate from one sample, sequenced in a study of cytomegalovirus exposure and HLA in healthy donors. Use of 60 Vbeta and 13 Jbeta primers characterized the PCR. Clones were sequenced by immunoSEQ multiplex PCR, and TCRdb holds only the in-frame ones, with some missing. The sample includes approximately 87,000 clones, about 83% seen only once; the top ten take 5.6%. The material sequenced was PBMCs. Source of these receptors: a young woman in good health and CMV-seropositive.

In this sample, this clone turned up once. The rearrangement joins TRBV6-5 to TRBJ1-6; 9 positions agree with TRBD1. The V and J ends lost 2 bases and 2 bases, in that order; junction bases with no gene match: 1. Per germline, CDR1 MNHEY and CDR2 SVGAGI. The CDR3 loop spans 16 amino acids. The CDR3 loop reads CASSYDRGAYNSPLHF. DNA of the CDR3: TGTGCCAGCAGTTACGACAGGGGGGCCTATAATTCACCCCTCCACTTT.

The J gene is TRBJ1-2, the V gene TRBV4-1; a possible D gene is TRBD1 (6 bases). Trimming removed 8 bases at V and 8 bases at J, with 18 bases between. The CDR3 spans 13 residues. CDR1 is MGHRA and CDR2 is YSYEKL in the germline V gene. The CDR3, as DNA: TGCGCCAGCGGACAGTTTCTTTCGGAGGGCTACACCTTC. It yields the protein CASGQFLSEGYTF.

Notes on this clone: This sequence may be a read error, since a much larger clone differs from it by one base. This chain uses TRBV28 with TRBJ2-7; 10 bases line up with TRBD1. This CDR3 has 14 residues. With 3 bases clipped from V and 2 bases from J, the junction kept 1 base outside the gene matches. Germline V gene data show CDR1 as MDHEN and CDR2 as SYDVKM. CDR3 residues: CASSFGTGAYEQYF. CDR3 nucleotide sequence: TGTGCCAGCAGTTTCGGGACAGGGGCCTACGAGCAGTACTTC.

The rearrangement uses TRBV29-1 and TRBJ1-5; 7 positions agree with TRBD1. V lost 6 bases and J lost 6; bases outside the gene matches: 14. The CDR3 sequence is 15 residues long. Germline V CDR1 and CDR2: SQVTM, ANQGSEA. The CDR3 sequence is CSVQGAGGGGQPQHF. DNA for the CDR3: TGCAGCGTCCAAGGGGCAGGGGGAGGTGGTCAGCCCCAGCATTTT. The full variable domain, with the rest looked up from reference TRBV29-1 and TRBJ1-5, is SAVISQKPSRDICQRGTSLTIQCQVDSQVTMMFWYRQQPGQSLTLIATANQGSEATYESGFVIDKFPISRPNLTFSTLTVSNMSPEDSSIYLCSVQGAGGGGQPQHFGDGTRLSIL.

The chain joins TRBV25-1 to TRBJ1-2; D is undetermined. The length of the CDR3 is 11 residues. The germline CDR1 and CDR2 sequences are MGHDK and SYGVNS. V lost 4 bases, J lost 8 bases, and 8 bases lay in between. CDR3 DNA: TGTGCCAGCAGTGCAGATTCGGGCTACACCTTC. It yields the protein CASSADSGYTF.

The chain couples TRBV6-5 to TRBJ2-7; 11 bases agree with TRBD2. The germline V gene encodes CDR1 MNHEY and CDR2 SVGAGI. Trimming took 5 bases from V and 1 from J; bases not matched to a gene: 1. The CDR3 spans 14 residues. The CDR3 loop is CASSTSGGSYEQYF. DNA for the CDR3: TGTGCCAGCAGTACTAGCGGGGGTTCCTACGAGCAGTACTTC.

The chain is built from TRBV7-8 and TRBJ1-5; a weak D match, TRBD1 (5 bases). Trimming pared 5 bases from V and 7 bases from J, leaving 18 bases between. The CDR3 runs 15 residues. Germline CDR1 and CDR2: SGHVS and FQNEAQ. In DNA form, the CDR3 reads TGTGCCAGCAGCCCGGTAGTGGGGGGAGGCCAGCCCCAGCATTTT. Translating it yields CASSPVVGGGQPQHF.

The chain couples TRBV2 to TRBJ2-7; D possibly corresponds to TRBD2 (5 bases). Germline CDR1 reads SNHLY; CDR2 reads FYNNEI. Trimming left V 5 bases short and J 7 bases short, with 15 bases between. The CDR3 sequence is 13 residues long. In DNA, the CDR3 is TGTGCCAGCAGTTCAAGTCCTACTAGGGAGCAGTACTTC. Translation: CASSSSPTREQYF.